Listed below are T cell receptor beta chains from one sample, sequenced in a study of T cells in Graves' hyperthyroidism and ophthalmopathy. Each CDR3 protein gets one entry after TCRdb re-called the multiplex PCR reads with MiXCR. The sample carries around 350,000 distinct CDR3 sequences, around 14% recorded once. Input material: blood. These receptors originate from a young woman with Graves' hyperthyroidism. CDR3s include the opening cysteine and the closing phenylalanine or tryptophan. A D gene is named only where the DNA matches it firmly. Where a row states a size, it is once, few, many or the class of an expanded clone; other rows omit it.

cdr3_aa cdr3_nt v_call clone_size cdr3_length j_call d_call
CASSPQTGSGELFF TGCGCCAGCAGCCCTCAGACAGGGTCAGGGGAGCTGTTTTTT TRBV5-1 many 14 TRBJ2-2 TRBD1
CASTQGGGYTDTQYF TGTGCCAGCACCCAAGGAGGGGGGTACACAGATACGCAGTATTTT TRBV9 . 15 TRBJ2-3 .
CASSPYPRDRGDQPRHF TGCGCCAGCAGCCCGTACCCCCGGGACAGGGGGGATCAGCCCCGGCATTTT TRBV4-1 . 17 TRBJ1-5 TRBD1
CSASSNTEAFF TGCAGTGCTAGTTCTAACACTGAAGCTTTCTTT TRBV20-1 many 11 TRBJ1-1 .
CANRAAGGTEAFF TGTGCCAACAGAGCCGCAGGGGGCACTGAAGCTTTCTTT TRBV6-1 many 13 TRBJ1-1 TRBD1
CASSLLVIGNVLTF TGTGCCAGCAGCCTCCTCGTTATCGGCAACGTCCTGACTTTC TRBV7-8 few 14 TRBJ2-6 .
CASSEGVTGRNTEAFF TGTGCCAGCAGTGAAGGGGTGACAGGGCGGAACACTGAAGCTTTCTTT TRBV6-1 many 16 TRBJ1-1 TRBD1
CASTPMDLASGANVLTF TGTGCCAGCACCCCGATGGATTTAGCCTCTGGGGCCAACGTCCTGACTTTC TRBV28 many 17 TRBJ2-6 .
CASSPYSGMNTEAFF TGTGCCAGCAGCCCCTACTCAGGAATGAACACTGAAGCTTTCTTT TRBV5-8 few 15 TRBJ1-1 .
CSARDPGQGGGNGYTF TGCAGTGCTAGAGACCCGGGACAGGGCGGAGGGAATGGCTACACCTTC TRBV20-1 many 16 TRBJ1-2 TRBD1
CASSLWLQGNGELFF TGCGCCAGCAGCTTGTGGCTCCAGGGAAACGGGGAGCTGTTTTTT TRBV5-1 few 15 TRBJ2-2 .
CASRGQETQYF TGTGCCAGCAGGGGACAGGAGACCCAGTACTTC TRBV6-1 many 11 TRBJ2-5 TRBD1
CASSPLSAGGPGNEQFF TGTGCCAGCAGTCCCCTCTCCGCGGGAGGGCCGGGCAATGAGCAGTTCTTC TRBV27 few 17 TRBJ2-1 TRBD2
CASSSVEGRGYTF TGTGCCAGCAGTTCCGTAGAAGGGCGTGGCTACACCTTC TRBV28 . 13 TRBJ1-2 .
CASSDRTGAGYEQYF TGTGCCAGCAGTGATCGGACAGGGGCCGGCTACGAGCAGTACTTC TRBV5-4 few 15 TRBJ2-7 TRBD1
CASSVDSRDQPQHF TGCGCCAGCAGCGTTGACAGTCGCGATCAGCCCCAGCATTTT TRBV5-1 many 14 TRBJ1-5 .
CSAGALGGQVADTQYF TGCAGTGCTGGGGCCCTAGGAGGGCAGGTGGCAGATACGCAGTATTTT TRBV20-1 few 16 TRBJ2-3 .
CASSEMAGGATDTQYF TGTGCCAGCAGTGAAATGGCGGGGGGGGCCACAGATACGCAGTATTTT TRBV6-1 . 16 TRBJ2-3 TRBD2
CASSVVGGETQYF TGTGCCAGCAGCGTAGTCGGGGGGGAGACCCAGTACTTC TRBV9 many 13 TRBJ2-5 TRBD2
CSAVWEGGQPQHF TGCAGTGCTGTATGGGAGGGGGGTCAGCCCCAGCATTTT TRBV20-1 many 13 TRBJ1-5 .
CSARAGTGRLWGCTF TGCAGTGCTAGAGCGGGGACAGGGAGGTTATGGGGCTGCACCTTC TRBV20-1 . 15 TRBJ1-2 TRBD1
CSARDVRGYGYTF TGCAGTGCTAGAGATGTCCGGGGCTATGGCTACACCTTC TRBV20-1 many 13 TRBJ1-2 .
CASSLGASLSTDTQYF TGTGCCAGCAGCTTGGGGGCTAGCCTTAGCACAGATACGCAGTATTTT TRBV5-5 many 16 TRBJ2-3 .
CASSAPQETQYF TGTGCCAGCAGTGCTCCCCAAGAGACCCAGTACTTC TRBV28 many 12 TRBJ2-5 .
CASSPPRGSGNTIYF TGTGCCAGCTCACCACCGAGGGGCTCTGGAAACACCATATATTTT TRBV18 . 15 TRBJ1-3 .
CSARDDRTENTEAFF TGCAGTGCTAGAGATGACAGGACAGAAAACACTGAAGCTTTCTTT TRBV20-1 many 15 TRBJ1-1 .
CASSYDLPNTEAFF TGTGCCAGCAGTTACGACCTACCGAACACTGAAGCTTTCTTT TRBV6-2/TRBV6-3 . 14 TRBJ1-1 .
CASSQVSGPVLVGYTF TGCGCCAGCAGCCAAGTATCGGGGCCAGTTCTGGTTGGCTACACCTTC TRBV4-1 . 16 TRBJ1-2 .
CASRIGSTDTQYF TGTGCCAGCAGGATCGGGAGCACAGATACGCAGTATTTT TRBV28 . 13 TRBJ2-3 .
CASRPGNTEAFF TGTGCCAGCAGGCCTGGAAACACTGAAGCTTTCTTT TRBV12-3/TRBV12-4 many 12 TRBJ1-1 .
CASSLEKAGRNTIYF TGTGCCAGCAGTTTAGAGAAGGCGGGCCGAAACACCATATATTTT TRBV12-3/TRBV12-4 many 15 TRBJ1-3 .
CSSGTGSSYEQYF TGCAGTTCTGGGACAGGGAGCTCCTACGAGCAGTACTTC TRBV20-1 many 13 TRBJ2-7 TRBD1
CSARRLAGAYADTQYF TGCAGTGCTAGGAGACTAGCGGGAGCGTACGCAGATACGCAGTATTTT TRBV20-1 many 16 TRBJ2-3 TRBD2
CSHRVGENIQYF TGCAGTCACAGGGTCGGAGAAAACATTCAGTACTTC TRBV20-1 . 12 TRBJ2-4 .
CAISESGPMNTEAFF TGTGCCATCAGTGAGTCCGGGCCAATGAACACTGAAGCTTTCTTT TRBV10-3 few 15 TRBJ1-1 .